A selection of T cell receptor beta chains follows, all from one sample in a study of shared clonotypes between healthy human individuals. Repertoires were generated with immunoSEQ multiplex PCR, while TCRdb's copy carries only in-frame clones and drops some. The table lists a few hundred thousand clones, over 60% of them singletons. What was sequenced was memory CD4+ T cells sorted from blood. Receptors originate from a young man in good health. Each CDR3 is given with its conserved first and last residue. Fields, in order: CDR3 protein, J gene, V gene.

CASSYSRVRHYEQYF TRBJ2-7 TRBV6-5
CASSLAGIGTGETQPQHF TRBJ1-5 TRBV7-9
CASSPGAAYEKLFF TRBJ1-4 TRBV5-5
CASSNQGGTGELFF TRBJ2-2 TRBV5-4
CASRTKSNTEELFF TRBJ2-2 TRBV27
CASSISGLNNEQFF TRBJ2-1 TRBV5-1
CSGGGHGTGNKNEQFF TRBJ2-1 TRBV29-1
CASSESGPSYTF TRBJ1-2 TRBV2
CASSPHLDDEQYF TRBJ2-7 TRBV18
CASSLAKTRGYTF TRBJ1-2 TRBV7-9
CASSFPLWGRETQYF TRBJ2-5 TRBV28
CASSDIWGGNEKLFF TRBJ1-4 TRBV6-1
CASSLVQRPEAFF TRBJ1-1 TRBV7-9
CASSRTGELFF TRBJ2-2 TRBV4-3
CASSPGGRMTTEAFF TRBJ1-1 TRBV27
CASSLMGLGNQPQHF TRBJ1-5 TRBV7-2
CASITGQGWTGELFF TRBJ2-2 TRBV6-1
CASSQDGTGTGSYNEQFF TRBJ2-1 TRBV4-2
CASSQAQRESNTEAFF TRBJ1-1 TRBV4-1
CASNPGLVDNEQFF TRBJ2-1 TRBV9
CASSQFLLAGAHNEQFF TRBJ2-1 TRBV14
CASRYTKGYTF TRBJ1-2 TRBV7-9
CASSLAGISGNQPQHF TRBJ1-5 TRBV5-8
CASSLDQTGELFF TRBJ2-2 TRBV7-3
CASSGGPNQPQHF TRBJ1-5 TRBV5-6
CASSSPRGAYEQYF TRBJ2-7 TRBV11-2
CASRKTDHSNQPQHF TRBJ1-5 TRBV2
CASRVAINQPQHF TRBJ1-5 TRBV6-5
CASSLFRDVGVYGYTF TRBJ1-2 TRBV11-2
CASTSTGRMETQYF TRBJ2-5 TRBV28
CASSLAGTGEQFF TRBJ2-1 TRBV7-9
CASSLPGRVGYTF TRBJ1-2 TRBV5-4
CASSLAASGKETQYF TRBJ2-5 TRBV5-1
CASRIPPPGANVLTF TRBJ2-6 TRBV6-1
CSVVLVWAPNNEQFF TRBJ2-1 TRBV29-1
CASTLSGFGTDTQYF TRBJ2-3 TRBV7-6
CASSLVRYTGELFF TRBJ2-2 TRBV11-2
CSVISGTGYNEQFF TRBJ2-1 TRBV29-1
CASSDGRVGNQPQHF TRBJ1-5 TRBV28
CASSDNPNSYNEQFF TRBJ2-1 TRBV25-1
CASTPGTSGRHEQFF TRBJ2-1 TRBV5-1
CASSLTGVSNEQFF TRBJ2-1 TRBV7-6
CASSPYSLGISYNEQFF TRBJ2-1 TRBV7-3
CASSGGLAGVRYF TRBJ2-7 TRBV5-4
CASSGGLSTDTQYF TRBJ2-3 TRBV6-1
CASSLLGDTDTQYF TRBJ2-3 TRBV7-8
CASSPQAHRGKLFF TRBJ1-4 TRBV14
CSVETDRALTEAFF TRBJ1-1 TRBV29-1
CASSFQDEAFF TRBJ1-1 TRBV28
CASKPQGGRNEKLFF TRBJ1-4 TRBV25-1
CASSSTRTAGNTIYF TRBJ1-3 TRBV5-6
CASSPGRSADTEQQFF TRBJ2-1 TRBV7-6
CAWSVRDYEQYF TRBJ2-7 TRBV30
CASSYSGRNYGYTF TRBJ1-2 TRBV5-8
CASSPPGGRSYNEQFF TRBJ2-1 TRBV18